The 20 T cell receptor beta chains below were found in one sample sequenced in a study of T cell repertoires in cytomegalovirus infection. TCRdb analysed the reads with MiXCR anew, one entry per CDR3 protein. Of some 320,000 distinct CDR3 sequences listed, almost 30% were seen once; the top ten hold 20%. Their specific antigens are unknown. Sequencing used cultured PBMCs, obtained from culture after CMV antigen stimulation. The receptors derive from a human donor in good health (CMV status not recorded). Some clones in this sample may be carry-over from other donors' samples.

A few counts support this clonotype. The chain joins TRBV7-8 to TRBJ2-6, with D hard to call. Germline CDR1 and CDR2: SGHVS and FQNEAQ. The CDR3 contains 16 residues. V was clipped by 5 bases and J by 2 bases, with 13 bases between them. CDR3 sequence reads: CASSPELNAGANVLTF. The CDR3 bases are TGTGCCAGCAGCCCAGAATTAAATGCTGGGGCCAACGTCCTGACTTTC. The full variable domain, rest sourced from reference TRBV7-8 and TRBJ2-6, is GAGVSQSPRYKVAKRGQDVALRCDPISGHVSLFWYQQALGQGPEFLTYFQNEAQLDKSGLPSDRFFAERPEGSVSTLKIQRTQQEDSAVYLCASSPELNAGANVLTFGAGSRLTVL.

Ten or more counts support this clonotype. This chain links TRBV5-4 with TRBJ2-7; 12 positions agree with TRBD2. V was pared by 1 base and J by 6 bases, with 5 bases of the junction left unmatched. Germline-derived CDR1 and CDR2 are SGHNT and YYREEE (reference sequence). CDR3 length: 15 amino acids. The CDR3 region has the DNA TGTGCCAGCAGCTTGATGACTAGCGGGAGCTCCGAGCAGTACTTC. It encodes CASSLMTSGSSEQYF.

This sequence joins TRBV12-3 or TRBV12-4 and TRBJ1-1; 7 bases fit TRBD1. V dropped 4 bases and J dropped 4; count of bases not matched to a gene: 3. This CDR3 is built from 13 residues. This chain's CDR3 is CASSYHRGTEAFF. The DNA of the CDR3 is TGTGCCAGCAGTTACCACAGGGGCACTGAAGCTTTCTTT.

Ten or more counts support this clonotype. The J gene is TRBJ2-7, the V gene TRBV6-1; 12 bases are shared with TRBD2. V was pared by 1 base and J by 3 bases, with 1 base of the junction left unmatched. Germline V gives CDR1 MNHNS, CDR2 SASEGT. This CDR3 spans 15 amino acids. In DNA form, the CDR3 reads TGTGCCAGCAGTGAAGGACTAGCGGGAGTCTACGAGCAGTACTTC. This sequence encodes CASSEGLAGVYEQYF.

The V call is TRBV28, the J call TRBJ2-7; 10 positions agree with TRBD2. V was pared by 7 bases and J by 6 bases, with 12 bases of the junction left unmatched. CDR1 MDHEN and CDR2 SYDVKM come from the germline V gene. The CDR3 sequence is 15 residues long. CDR3 in DNA: TGTGCCAGCAAGAGGTGGCTAGCGGGAGATGGCGAGCAGTACTTC. This codes for CASKRWLAGDGEQYF.

Only a few counts were recorded for this clonotype. This sequence joins TRBV20-1 and TRBJ2-5; no clear D gene. Germline CDR1 is DFQATT and CDR2 is SNEGSKA (reference sequence). The CDR3 sequence is 12 residues long. V lost 5 bases and J lost 1, with 8 bases in between. The CDR3 DNA sequence: TGCAGTGCTTTGGACCGCCAAGAGACCCAGTACTTC. It specifies CSALDRQETQYF.

DNA of the CDR3: TGTGCCAGCAGTTTACCCCTGGGACTATCCGCCCTCTACGAGCAGTACTTC. This codes for CASSLPLGLSALYEQYF. The chain couples TRBV28 to TRBJ2-7; TRBD2 agrees at 7 bases. This CDR3 comprises 17 residues. The J segment lost 3 bases and the V segment lost 2 bases, leaving 13 bases of the junction unmatched. The V gene's germline CDR1 is MDHEN and CDR2 SYDVKM.

This clonotype was seen many times. J is TRBJ2-2 and V is TRBV7-3; 13 positions agree with TRBD2. The CDR3 runs to 17 residues. Germline CDR1 SGHTA, CDR2 FQGTGA. V lost 5 bases to trimming and J lost 6 bases; unmatched junction nucleotides: 9. This CDR3 is CASSLNPGLAGSGELFF. As DNA, the CDR3 is TGTGCCAGCAGCCTTAACCCGGGACTAGCGGGATCCGGGGAGCTGTTTTTT.

V and J are TRBV7-2 and TRBJ1-5, with 8 bases matching TRBD1. CDR1 and CDR2 from the germline V gene are SGHTA and FQGNSA. This CDR3 has 15 residues. The trim removed 2 bases at V and 7 bases at J, leaving 7 bases unmatched. CDR3 DNA sequence: TGTGCCAGCAGCTTACAAGGGACAGGTGAGCAGCCCCAGCATTTT. It translates to CASSLQGTGEQPQHF.

The rearrangement uses TRBV28 and TRBJ2-1; 9 nucleotides match TRBD1. The CDR3 contains 15 residues. Losses at the gene ends were 8 bases for V and 5 bases for J; bases not matched to a gene: 10. Germline V gene sequence: CDR1 MDHEN, CDR2 SYDVKM. For the CDR3, the DNA is TGTGCCAGCTGTTCCCGGGACAGGGTCAACAATGAGCAGTTCTTC. Residues: CASCSRDRVNNEQFF.

This chain links TRBV7-9 with TRBJ2-7, with 7 bases fitting TRBD2. The germline CDR1 and CDR2 sequences are SEHNR and FQNEAQ (reference sequence). V was pared by 8 bases and J by 2 bases, with 9 bases of the junction left unmatched. The CDR3 runs 14 residues. DNA for the CDR3: TGTGCCAGCGGACCGGGAGGTAGTACCTACGAGCAGTACTTC. Residues: CASGPGGSTYEQYF.

The chain recombines TRBV9 with TRBJ2-3, with 8 bases that match TRBD2. The length of the CDR3 is 15 residues. Germline V gene sequence: CDR1 SGDLS, CDR2 YYNGEE. V lost 0 bases, J lost 7 bases, and 7 bases stayed unmatched. The DNA of the CDR3 is TGTGCCAGCAGCGTAGGAGCGGGGGAGGGGTATACGCAGTATTTT. Translated: CASSVGAGEGYTQYF.

This clonotype was recorded a few times. The chain couples TRBV4-1 to TRBJ1-1, with D possibly matching TRBD1 (6 bases). This CDR3 has 17 residues. Trimming removed 3 bases from V and 1 base from J, with 18 bases in between. Germline CDR1 and CDR2: MGHRA and YSYEKL. The CDR3 region is CASSHNLATGGNTEAFF. Here the CDR3 DNA reads TGCGCCAGCAGCCATAACCTCGCGACAGGTGGGAACACTGAAGCTTTCTTT.

V gene TRBV7-2 combines with J gene TRBJ2-5; tentative D call: TRBD2 (6 bases). The CDR3 covers 14 residues. V was clipped by 5 bases and J by 4 bases, with 14 bases between them. Germline loops: CDR1 SGHTA, CDR2 FQGNSA. This chain's CDR3 is CASSQVRGAETQYF. The CDR3 nucleotides are TGTGCCAGCAGCCAAGTACGCGGGGCAGAGACCCAGTACTTC.

The chain couples TRBV12-3 or TRBV12-4 to TRBJ1-1, with 9 positions matching TRBD1. The CDR3 totals 14 residues. V lost 6 bases to trimming and J lost 3 bases; unmatched junction nucleotides: 5. As DNA, the CDR3 is TGTGCCAGCAGCCTGACAGGGGGGGACACTGAAGCTTTCTTT. Translating it yields CASSLTGGDTEAFF.

The gene calls are TRBV19 and TRBJ1-5, with 10 bases that match TRBD1. In germline, CDR1 is LNHDA, CDR2 SQIVND (reference sequence). V shed 6 bases, J shed 7 bases, and the junction held 9 bases outside the gene matches. The CDR3 is made up of 15 amino acids. The CDR3 nucleotides are TGTGCCAGTAGCTCCGGGACAGGGGTAGGGCAGCCCCAGCATTTT. Residues: CASSSGTGVGQPQHF.

In this sample, this clonotype turned up many times. The chain combines TRBV6-1 with TRBJ2-3; possibly TRBD1 or TRBD2 for D (5 bases each). In germline, CDR1 is MNHNS, CDR2 SASEGT. Between the trimmed V and J ends, which lost 5 bases and 1 base, there was a span of 13 bases. The CDR3 has 15 amino acids. CDR3 region: CASSQRDGRTDTQYF. Here the CDR3 DNA reads TGTGCCAGCAGTCAACGGGACGGACGCACAGATACGCAGTATTTT.

This clonotype was counted only a few times. V is TRBV11-3 and J is TRBJ2-3; 8 nucleotides align to TRBD1. The germline gives CDR1 SGHNT, CDR2 YENEEA. CDR3 length: 15 amino acids. The V segment lost 1 base and the J segment 4 bases; nucleotides outside the gene matches: 4. Here the CDR3 reads CASSLGRTGPDTQYF. The CDR3 DNA reads TGTGCCAGCAGCTTAGGGAGGACAGGGCCAGATACGCAGTATTTT.

The sample holds many counts of this clonotype. This chain links TRBV7-3 with TRBJ2-1, with D perhaps given as TRBD1 or TRBD2 (5 bases each). The CDR3 is 15 amino acids. Germline V gene sequence: CDR1 SGHTA, CDR2 FQGTGA. The V end was cut by 5 bases, the J end by 4 bases, with 15 bases between. CDR3 loop: CASSPPGTPYNEQFF. The DNA for the CDR3 is TGTGCCAGCAGCCCACCCGGGACCCCGTACAATGAGCAGTTCTTC. The complete variable domain, with remaining parts taken from reference TRBV7-3 and TRBJ2-1, reads GAGVSQTPSNKVTEKGKYVELRCDPISGHTALYWYRQSLGQGPEFLIYFQGTGAADDSGLPNDRFFAVRPEGSVSTLKIQRTERGDSAVYLCASSPPGTPYNEQFFGPGTRLTVL.

As concerns this clonotype: A read error may produce the germline difference seen at one junction end. The chain joins TRBV7-7 to TRBJ2-3; no definite D call. The CDR3 extends over 13 amino acids. In germline, CDR1 is SSHAT, CDR2 FNYEAQ (reference sequence). This chain's CDR3 is CASSLIQGDTQYF. The CDR3 DNA follows: TGTGCTAGCAGCTTAATCCAAGGCGATACGCAGTATTTT.